This paragraph reports one TCR beta chain. Its antigen is unknown. Trimming took 2 bases from V and 7 from J, leaving 6 bases between them. The CDR3 is 11 residues long. Germline V gene lookup returns CDR1 SGHDT and CDR2 YYEEEE. Individual cDNA molecules carried attached unique molecular identifiers. TCRdb reprocessed the 5' RACE reads with MiXCR, giving one entry per CDR3 protein. Of about 58,000 distinct CDR3 sequences in the sample, approximately 12% were seen once. This record comes from a study of early T cells in non-severe SARS-CoV-2 infection. Study-level points and caveats: Private and CD4 specificities were missed by VDJdb matching, skewed to anti-spike CD8.

The chain has TRBV5-6 and TRBJ1-1; D gene uncertain. Sequenced material: whole blood, taken at baseline. The clonotype comes from an adult who was a healthcare worker with PCR-confirmed SARS-CoV-2 infection or an uninfected control (not recorded which). The donor label of this sample is uncertain. This CDR3 reads CASSLGVEAFF. The CDR3 nucleotides are TGTGCCAGCAGCTTAGGTGTTGAAGCTTTCTTT.